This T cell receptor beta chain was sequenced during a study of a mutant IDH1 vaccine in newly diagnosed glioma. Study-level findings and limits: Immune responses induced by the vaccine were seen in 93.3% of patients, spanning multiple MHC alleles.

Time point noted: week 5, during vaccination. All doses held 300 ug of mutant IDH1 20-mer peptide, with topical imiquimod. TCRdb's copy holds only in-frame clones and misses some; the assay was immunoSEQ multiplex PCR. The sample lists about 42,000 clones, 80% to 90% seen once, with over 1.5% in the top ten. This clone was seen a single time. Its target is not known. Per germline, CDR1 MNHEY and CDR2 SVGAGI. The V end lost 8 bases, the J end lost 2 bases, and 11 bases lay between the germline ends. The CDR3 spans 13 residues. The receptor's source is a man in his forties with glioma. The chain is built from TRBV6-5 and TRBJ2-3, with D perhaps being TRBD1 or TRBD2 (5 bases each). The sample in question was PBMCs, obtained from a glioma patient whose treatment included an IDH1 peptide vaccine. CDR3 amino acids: CASAGTYTDTQYF. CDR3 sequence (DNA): TGTGCCAGCGCCGGGACCTACACAGATACGCAGTATTTT.